This TCR beta chain was observed in a study of response to subunit inactivated influenza vaccine (dated by TCRdb to between 2018 and 2020). Describing the broader study: The study used deep quantitative T cell receptor repertoire profiling to track responses to a trivalent subunit inactivated influenza vaccine. Overall study results and their limits: The authors suggested that each seasonal influenza vaccination may recruit only a limited number of new T cells.

This clonotype showed up just a few times. The antigen this receptor binds is unknown. Possible read error: a much larger clone is one base away. This sample's time point label indicates: approximately 45 days after influenza vaccine administration. Reading from cysteine to phenylalanine, the CDR3 counts 14 amino acids. Only the CDR3 DNA is retained, 42 bases long and in frame from the first base. CDR1 ENHRY and CDR2 SYGVKD were looked up in the germline V gene. V loses 6 bases at its end and J loses 2 bases; junction bases beyond the gene matches: 6. Library method: RT-PCR. The instrument given in TCRdb is Illumina HiSeq 2500. TCRdb cleaned the public reads at Q25 with fastp, built clones with MiXCR and kept in-frame beta chains. Each CDR3 protein appears once, grouped with its most common genes and DNA. The sample contains over 400,000 distinct CDR3 sequences, 9.5% to 12% of them found a single time. The ten top clones hold about 12% of the sample.

Sequenced here: PBMCs from blood, sampled 40 to 50 days after vaccination. Recombination linked TRBV10-3 to TRBJ2-7; 8 junctional bases match TRBD1. The source is a man aged 50 or older who received an inactivated influenza vaccine. Donor details come from another sample of the same person, matched by shared clones. In nucleotide form, the sequence is TGTGCCATCAGCGCCGGGACAGGAACCTACGAGCAGTACTTC. This is translated as CAISAGTGTYEQYF.